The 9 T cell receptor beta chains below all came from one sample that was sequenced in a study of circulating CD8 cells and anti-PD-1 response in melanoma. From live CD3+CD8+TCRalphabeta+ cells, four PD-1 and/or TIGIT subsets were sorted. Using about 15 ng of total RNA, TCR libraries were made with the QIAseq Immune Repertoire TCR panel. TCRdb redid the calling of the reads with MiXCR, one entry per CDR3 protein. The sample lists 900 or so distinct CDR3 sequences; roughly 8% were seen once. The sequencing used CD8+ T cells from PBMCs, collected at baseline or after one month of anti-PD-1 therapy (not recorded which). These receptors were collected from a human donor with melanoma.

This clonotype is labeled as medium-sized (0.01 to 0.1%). CDR3 in amino acids: CASSLRGAADTQYF. Written as DNA, the CDR3 is TGTGCCAGCAGCCTCCGGGGGGCCGCAGATACGCAGTATTTT. V is TRBV7-2 and J is TRBJ2-3; perhaps TRBD2 as D (7 bases). This CDR3 contains 14 residues. Trimming took off 5 bases at V and 4 bases at J, with 13 bases between the two ends. Germline V gene sequence: CDR1 SGHTA, CDR2 FQGNSA.

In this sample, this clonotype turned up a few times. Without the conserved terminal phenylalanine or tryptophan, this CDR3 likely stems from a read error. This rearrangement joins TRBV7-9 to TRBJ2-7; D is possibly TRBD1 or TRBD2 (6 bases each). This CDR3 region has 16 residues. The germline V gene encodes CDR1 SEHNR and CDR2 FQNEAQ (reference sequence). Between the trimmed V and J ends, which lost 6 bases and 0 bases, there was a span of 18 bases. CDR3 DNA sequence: TGTGCCAGCAGGCCGAAGGGGGGCAACGGCTCCTACGAGCAGTACTCC. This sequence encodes CASRPKGGNGSYEQYS.

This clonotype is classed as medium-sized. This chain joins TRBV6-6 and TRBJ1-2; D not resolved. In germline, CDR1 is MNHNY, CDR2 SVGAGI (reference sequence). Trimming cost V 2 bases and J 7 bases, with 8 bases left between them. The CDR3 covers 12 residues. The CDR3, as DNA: TGTGCCAGCAGTTACGAGCAGCCTGGCTACACCTTC. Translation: CASSYEQPGYTF.

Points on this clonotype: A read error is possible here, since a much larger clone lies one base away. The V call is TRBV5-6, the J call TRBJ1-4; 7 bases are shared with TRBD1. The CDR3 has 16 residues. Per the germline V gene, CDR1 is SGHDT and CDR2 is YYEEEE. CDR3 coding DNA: TGTGCCAGCAGCTTAATTGGGACAGCAACTAATGAAAAACTGCTTTTT. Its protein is CASSLIGTATNEKLLF. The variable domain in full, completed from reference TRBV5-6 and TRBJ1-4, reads DAGVTQSPTHLIKTRGQQVTLRCSPKSGHDTVSWYQQALGQGPQFIFQYYEEEERQRGNFPDRFSGHQFPNYSSELNVNALLLGDSALYLCASSLIGTATNEKLLFGSGTQLSVL.

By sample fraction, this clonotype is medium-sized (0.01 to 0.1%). CDR3 sequence reads: CASSSGTYKETQYF. The CDR3 region has the DNA TGTGCCAGCAGCTCCGGGACATATAAAGAGACCCAGTACTTC. J is TRBJ2-5 and V is TRBV5-8, with D possibly TRBD1 on 6 matching bases. Germline V gene sequence: CDR1 SGHTS, CDR2 YDEGEE. Trimming cost V 3 bases and J 3 bases, with 12 bases left between them. This CDR3 has 14 residues.

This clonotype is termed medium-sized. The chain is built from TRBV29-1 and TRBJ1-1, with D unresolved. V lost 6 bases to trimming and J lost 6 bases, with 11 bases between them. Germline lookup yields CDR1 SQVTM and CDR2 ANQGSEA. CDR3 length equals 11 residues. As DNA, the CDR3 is TGCAGCGTAAGGCCTGGGGCTGAAGCTTTCTTT. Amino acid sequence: CSVRPGAEAFF.

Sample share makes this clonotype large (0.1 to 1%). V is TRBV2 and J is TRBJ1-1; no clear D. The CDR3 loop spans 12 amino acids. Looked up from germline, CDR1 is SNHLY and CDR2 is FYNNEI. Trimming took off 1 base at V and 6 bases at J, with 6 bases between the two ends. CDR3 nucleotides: TGTGCCAGCAGTGAAGAAAGGGCTGAAGCTTTCTTT. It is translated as CASSEERAEAFF.

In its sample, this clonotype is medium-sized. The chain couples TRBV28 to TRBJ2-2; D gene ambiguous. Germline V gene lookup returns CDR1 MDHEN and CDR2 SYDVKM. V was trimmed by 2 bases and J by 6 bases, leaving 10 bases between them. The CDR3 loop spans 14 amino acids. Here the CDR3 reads CASSLLHRAGELFF. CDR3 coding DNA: TGTGCCAGCAGTTTACTGCATCGGGCCGGGGAGCTGTTTTTT.

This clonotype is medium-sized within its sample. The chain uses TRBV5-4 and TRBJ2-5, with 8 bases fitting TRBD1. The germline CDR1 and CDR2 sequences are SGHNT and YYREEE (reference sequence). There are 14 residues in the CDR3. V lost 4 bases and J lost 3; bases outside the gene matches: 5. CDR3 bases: TGTGCCAGCAGCCGTCGACAGGGGAAAGAGACCCAGTACTTC. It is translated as CASSRRQGKETQYF. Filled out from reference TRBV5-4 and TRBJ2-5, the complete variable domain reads ETGVTQSPTHLIKTRGQQVTLRCSSQSGHNTVSWYQQALGQGPQFIFQYYREEENGRGNFPPRFSGLQFPNYSSELNVNALELDDSALYLCASSRRQGKETQYFGPGTRLLVL.